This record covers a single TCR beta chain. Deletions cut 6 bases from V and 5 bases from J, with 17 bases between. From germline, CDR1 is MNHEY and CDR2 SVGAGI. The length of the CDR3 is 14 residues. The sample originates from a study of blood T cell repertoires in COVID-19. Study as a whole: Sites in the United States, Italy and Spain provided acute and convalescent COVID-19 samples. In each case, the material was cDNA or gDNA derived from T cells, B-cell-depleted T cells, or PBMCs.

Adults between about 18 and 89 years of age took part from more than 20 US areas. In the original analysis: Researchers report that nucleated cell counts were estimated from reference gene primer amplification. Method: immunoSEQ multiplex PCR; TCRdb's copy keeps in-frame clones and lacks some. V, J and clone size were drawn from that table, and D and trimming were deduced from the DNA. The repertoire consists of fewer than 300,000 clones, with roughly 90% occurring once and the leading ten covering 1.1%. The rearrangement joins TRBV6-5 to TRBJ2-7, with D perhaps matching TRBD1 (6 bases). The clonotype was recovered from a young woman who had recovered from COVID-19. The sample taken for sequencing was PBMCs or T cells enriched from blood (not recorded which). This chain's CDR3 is CASSDRPGSNEQYF. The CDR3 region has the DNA TGTGCCAGCAGCGACAGGCCTGGGTCCAACGAGCAGTACTTC.